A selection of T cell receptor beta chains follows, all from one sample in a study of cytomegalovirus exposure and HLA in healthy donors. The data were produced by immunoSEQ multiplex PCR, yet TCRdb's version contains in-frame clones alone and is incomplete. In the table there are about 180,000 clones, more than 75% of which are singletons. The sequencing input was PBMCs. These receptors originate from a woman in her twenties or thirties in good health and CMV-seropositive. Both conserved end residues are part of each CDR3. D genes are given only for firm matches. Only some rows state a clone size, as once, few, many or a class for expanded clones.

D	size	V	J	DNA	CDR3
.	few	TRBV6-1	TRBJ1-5	TGTGCCAGCGGAGGGGAAGGGCCCCAGCATTTT	CASGGEGPQHF
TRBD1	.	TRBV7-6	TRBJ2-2	TGTGCCAGCAGCTTAGGGGCAGGGGGTTCTGGGGAGCTGTTTTTT	CASSLGAGGSGELFF
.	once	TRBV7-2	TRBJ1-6	TGTGCCAGCACCACGGGGAGCAGGCAGAATTCACCCCTCCACTTT	CASTTGSRQNSPLHF
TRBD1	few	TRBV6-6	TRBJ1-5	TGTGCCAGCAGTCGCGAGACAGGGGGCATTCAGCCCCAGCATTTT	CASSRETGGIQPQHF
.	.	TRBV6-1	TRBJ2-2	TGTGCCAGCAGGATACGGGGGGCTGACACCGGGGAGCTGTTTTTT	CASRIRGADTGELFF
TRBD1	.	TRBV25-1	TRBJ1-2	TGTGCCACGGAGGACAGGGCTAACTATGGCTACACCTTC	CATEDRANYGYTF
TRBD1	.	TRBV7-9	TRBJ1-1	TGTGCCAGCAGCGTATACAGGGGGCCGGTGAACACTGAAGCTTTCTTT	CASSVYRGPVNTEAFF
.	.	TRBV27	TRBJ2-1	TGTGCCAGCAGCCCAGGGGACAATGAGCAGTTCTTC	CASSPGDNEQFF
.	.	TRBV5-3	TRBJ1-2	TGTGCCAGAAGCTTTGGGGGGGCGGGTGGCTACACCTTC	CARSFGGAGGYTF
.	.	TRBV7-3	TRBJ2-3	TGTGCCAGCAGCCCATCTAGCTCAGATACGCAGTATTTT	CASSPSSSDTQYF
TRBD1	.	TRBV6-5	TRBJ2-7	TGTGCCAGCAGTCTGGGGACAGGGGTTAATGAGCAGTACTTC	CASSLGTGVNEQYF
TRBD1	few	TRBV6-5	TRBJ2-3	TGTGCCAGCAGTACTCGACAGGGACATACAGATACGCAGTATTTT	CASSTRQGHTDTQYF
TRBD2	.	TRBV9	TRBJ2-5	TGTGCCAGCAGCGCCTCGGCGGGGGGCCCCCAAGAGACCCAGTACTTC	CASSASAGGPQETQYF
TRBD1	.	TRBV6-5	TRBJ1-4	TGTGCCAGCAGTTCGGGACAGCATAATGAAAAACTGTTTTTT	CASSSGQHNEKLFF
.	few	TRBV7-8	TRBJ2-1	TGTGCCAGCAGCCCTCGGGGTCCCGCGACGAATGAGCAGTTCTTC	CASSPRGPATNEQFF
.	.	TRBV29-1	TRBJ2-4	TGCAGCGCTCAGGGGAAGGAGACCAAAAACATTCAGTACTTC	CSAQGKETKNIQYF
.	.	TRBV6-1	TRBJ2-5	TGTGCCAGCAGATACAAGGCCGGGGAGACCCAGTACTTC	CASRYKAGETQYF
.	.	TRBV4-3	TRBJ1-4	TGCGCCAGCGGCCTAAACTCAGGGGCGGTAAATGAAAAACTGTTTTTT	CASGLNSGAVNEKLFF
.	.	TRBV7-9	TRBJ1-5	TGTGCCAGCAGCACTCGCGGGAATCAGCCCCAGCATTTT	CASSTRGNQPQHF
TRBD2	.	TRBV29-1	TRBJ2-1	TGCAGCGTTCTCGGCGGGAGGCTCTACAATGAGCAGTTCTTC	CSVLGGRLYNEQFF
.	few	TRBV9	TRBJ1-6	TGTGCCAGCAGTCCCGGAGAGGGGGTCCCGAATAATTCACCCCTCCACTTT	CASSPGEGVPNNSPLHF
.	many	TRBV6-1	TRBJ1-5	TGTGCCGTACAGGGTAGCAATCAGCCCCAGCATTTT	CAVQGSNQPQHF
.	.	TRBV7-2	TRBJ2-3	TGTGCCAGCAGCTCGGACAGTCAGAGCACAGATACGCAGTATTTT	CASSSDSQSTDTQYF
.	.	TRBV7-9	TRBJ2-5	TGTGCCAGCAGACCGGGAAAGGAAGAGACCCAGTACTTC	CASRPGKEETQYF
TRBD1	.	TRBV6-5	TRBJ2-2	TGCGCCAGCAGTTATAACTCAGGGGGCCCCACCGGGGAGCTGTTTTTT	CASSYNSGGPTGELFF
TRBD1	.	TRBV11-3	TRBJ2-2	TGTGCCAGCAGCCTCCGGGACAGGGGTACCGGGGAGCTGGTTTTT	CASSLRDRGTGELVF
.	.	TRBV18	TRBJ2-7	TGTGCCAGCTCACCCCAAGTCTCACAGACCTACGAGCAGTACTTC	CASSPQVSQTYEQYF
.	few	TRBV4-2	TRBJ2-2	TGTGCCAGCAGCCAAGGACCCCTAGAGACCGGGGAGCTGTTTTTT	CASSQGPLETGELFF
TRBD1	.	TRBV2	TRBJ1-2	TGTGCCAGCGGACAGGGTTCTAACTATGGCTACACCTTC	CASGQGSNYGYTF
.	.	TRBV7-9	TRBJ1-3	TGTGCCAGCAGCTTAGGAGGCCTAGGGGCTGGAAACACCATATATTTT	CASSLGGLGAGNTIYF
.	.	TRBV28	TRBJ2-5	TGTGCCAGCAGAACTTCCGGGGATGCAGGGACCCAGTACTTC	CASRTSGDAGTQYF
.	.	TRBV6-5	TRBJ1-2	TGTGCCAGCAGCATAGCGGGACACAACTATGGCTACACCTTC	CASSIAGHNYGYTF
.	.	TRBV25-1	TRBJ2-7	TGTGCCAGCAGTGATAGTGGGAGTACGGACGAGCAGTACTTC	CASSDSGSTDEQYF
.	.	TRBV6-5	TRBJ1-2	TGTGCCAGCAGCCGGGACTCGGGTCCAGGCTACACCTTC	CASSRDSGPGYTF
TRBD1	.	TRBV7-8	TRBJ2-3	TGTGCCAGCAGCCCCCGTCCCGGGACAGACACAGATACGCAGTATTTT	CASSPRPGTDTDTQYF
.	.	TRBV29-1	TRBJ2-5	TGCAGCGTTGAAAAGCAAACCCGCCCGGAGACCCAGTACTTC	CSVEKQTRPETQYF
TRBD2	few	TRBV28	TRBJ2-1	TGTGCCAGCAGCAACTTAGCGGGGGGGCCCCATAGCTCCTACAATGAGCAGTTCTTC	CASSNLAGGPHSSYNEQFF
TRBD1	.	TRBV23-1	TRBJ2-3	TGCGCCAGCAGGGAGACAGGGATCGTGTATACGCAGTATTTT	CASRETGIVYTQYF
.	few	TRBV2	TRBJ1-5	TGTGCCAGCAGCGCGACTTATAGCAATCAGCCCCAGCATTTT	CASSATYSNQPQHF
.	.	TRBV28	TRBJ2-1	TGTGCCAGCAGTTTGAGGGGGGAGCAGTTCTTC	CASSLRGEQFF
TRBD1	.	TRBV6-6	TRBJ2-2	TGTGCCAGCAGTTACTCGACAGGGGGCCTCACCGGGGAGCTGTTTTTT	CASSYSTGGLTGELFF
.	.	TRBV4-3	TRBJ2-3	TGCGCCAGCAGCCAAGATGACCGGGGCACAGATACGCAGTATTTT	CASSQDDRGTDTQYF
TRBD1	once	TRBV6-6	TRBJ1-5	TGTGCCAGCAGCCCCGGACAGGGGAGCAATCAGCCCCAGCATTTT	CASSPGQGSNQPQHF
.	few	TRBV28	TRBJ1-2	TGTGCCAGCAGTTTACCTTCTTATGGCTACACCTTC	CASSLPSYGYTF
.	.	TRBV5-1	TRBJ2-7	TGCGCCAGCAGCTTGGGGGCTGGTGGCGAGCAGTACTTC	CASSLGAGGEQYF
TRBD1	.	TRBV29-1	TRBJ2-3	TGCAGCGTAGGACAGGGCGAGGGGACAGATACGCAGTATTTT	CSVGQGEGTDTQYF
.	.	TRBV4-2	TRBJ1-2	TGTGCCAGCAGCCAAGAGGAGGGCTATGGCTACACCTTC	CASSQEEGYGYTF
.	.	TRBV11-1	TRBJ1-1	TGTGCCAGCAGCTTAGCGTCGGTCAGGCTGAACACTGAAGCTTTCTTT	CASSLASVRLNTEAFF
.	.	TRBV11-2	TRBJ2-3	TGTGCCAGCAGCTTGACAAGCACAGATACGCAGTATTTT	CASSLTSTDTQYF
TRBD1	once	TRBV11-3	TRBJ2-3	TGTGCCAGCAGCTCGGGACAGACCACAGATACGCAGTATTTT	CASSSGQTTDTQYF
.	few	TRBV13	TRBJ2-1	TGTGCCAGCAGCTTACTAGCGACCTCTGACTCCTACAATGAGCAGTTCTTC	CASSLLATSDSYNEQFF
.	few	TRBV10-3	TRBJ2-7	TGTGCCATCAGTAGTGGGAGCTACGAGCAGTACTTC	CAISSGSYEQYF
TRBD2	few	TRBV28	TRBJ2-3	TGTGCCAGCAGTTTAACTAGCGGGGGGGCAGATACGCAGTATTTT	CASSLTSGGADTQYF
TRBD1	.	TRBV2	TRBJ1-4	TGTGCCAGCGGAAACCCGGGACAGGGGGCAACTAATGAAAAACTGTTTTTT	CASGNPGQGATNEKLFF
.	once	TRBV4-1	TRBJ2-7	TGCGCCAGCAGCAAGGGCCAGGGGCCCTCCTACGAGCAGTACTTC	CASSKGQGPSYEQYF
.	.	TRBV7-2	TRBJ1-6	TGTGCCAGCAGCTTAAGGGGGGGCAGTAATTCACCCCTCCACTTT	CASSLRGGSNSPLHF
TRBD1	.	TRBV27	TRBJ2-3	TGTGCCAGCAGCTATGGACAGGTCCGGGATACGCAGTATTTT	CASSYGQVRDTQYF
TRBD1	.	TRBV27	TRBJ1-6	TGTGCCAGCAGTTTAAGACAGGGGGTACCCTCCTATAATTCACCCCTCCACTTT	CASSLRQGVPSYNSPLHF
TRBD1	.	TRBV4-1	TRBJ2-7	TGCGCCAGCAGCCATCCCCCGGGACAGGGGGCCAACGAGCAGTACTTC	CASSHPPGQGANEQYF
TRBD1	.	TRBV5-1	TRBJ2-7	TGCGCCAGCAGCCCCGGGACAGGGAAGGACGAGCAGTACTTC	CASSPGTGKDEQYF